Following are 32 T cell receptor beta chains from one sample sequenced in a study of cytomegalovirus exposure and HLA in healthy donors (dated by TCRdb to between 2016 and 2019). Libraries came from the immunoSEQ multiplex PCR assay. For the multiplex PCR, a mixture combining 60 forward primers for TCR Vbeta segments and 13 reverse primers for TCR Jbeta segments was used. The table comes from immuneACCESS by way of TCRdb, which keeps in-frame sequences with V and J called. Part of the clones is missing from these tables; in studies checked, under half for an unresolved V gene and the rest for unknown reasons. Within this sample are around 97,000 clones, with over 70% of them counted one time only. Under 4.5% of the sample lies in the top ten. Source material: PBMCs. These receptors were collected from a man aged 45-65 years in good health and CMV-seropositive.

This chain links TRBV28 with TRBJ2-1, with 7 bases matching TRBD1. V trimming: 6 bases; J trimming: 3 bases; junction bases outside the gene matches: 5. The CDR3 runs to 14 residues. Looked up from germline, CDR1 is MDHEN and CDR2 is SYDVKM. The CDR3 here is CASRATGNYNEQFF. The DNA of the CDR3 is TGTGCCAGCAGGGCGACAGGGAACTACAATGAGCAGTTCTTC.

The V and J genes are TRBV27 and TRBJ2-3; D is possibly TRBD2 (6 bases). This CDR3 region has 16 residues. Germline V lookup: CDR1 MNHEY, CDR2 SMNVEV (reference sequence). V was pared by 5 bases and J by 7 bases, with 22 bases between. DNA for the CDR3: TGTGCCAGCAGTATACCGGGACTCCACCCTCCACATACGCAGTATTTT. Translated: CASSIPGLHPPHTQYF.

V is TRBV28 and J is TRBJ2-7; 7 bases are shared with TRBD1. The CDR3 runs 13 residues. Unmatched junction bases numbered 9, after V lost 9 bases and J lost 4 bases. CDR1 is MDHEN and CDR2 is SYDVKM in the germline V gene. The CDR3 spells CASLGGGWYEQYF. Here the CDR3 DNA reads TGTGCCAGTTTAGGGGGCGGCTGGTACGAGCAGTACTTC.

The chain joins TRBV6-6 to TRBJ2-5, with D tentatively TRBD2 (5 bases). The germline V and J ends were trimmed by 2 bases and 5 bases, with 12 bases remaining between them. The CDR3 is 14 amino acids. CDR1 is MNHNY, CDR2 SVGAGI, per germline (reference sequence). Here the CDR3 reads CASSYQGPGETQYF. CDR3 in DNA: TGTGCCAGCAGTTACCAAGGACCGGGGGAGACCCAGTACTTC.

This clone was recorded once. J is TRBJ2-7 and V is TRBV6-1; no clear D gene. CDR1 is MNHNS and CDR2 is SASEGT in the germline V gene. CDR3 length: 14 amino acids. Trimming removed 1 base at V and 4 bases at J, with 11 bases between. CDR3 region: CASSEGLLAYEQYF. CDR3 nucleotides: TGTGCCAGCAGTGAAGGTCTTCTCGCGTACGAGCAGTACTTC.

V and J are TRBV2 and TRBJ2-7, with D possibly being TRBD2 (6 bases). The CDR3 length is 14 residues. Germline CDR1 and CDR2: SNHLY and FYNNEI. Trimming shortened V by 7 bases and J by 0 bases, and 13 bases separated the two germline ends. The CDR3 nucleotides are TGTGCCAGCAACCGGGACTTGAGCTCCTACGAGCAGTACTTC. Its protein is CASNRDLSSYEQYF.

The rearrangement joins TRBV5-6 to TRBJ2-7; the D gene is possibly TRBD2 (5 bases). Germline V gene lookup returns CDR1 SGHDT and CDR2 YYEEEE. The CDR3 loop spans 15 amino acids. V was pared by 0 bases and J by 2 bases, with 12 bases between. In DNA form, the CDR3 reads TGTGCCAGCAGCTTGGTTAGTGGGAGACCCTACGAGCAGTACTTC. It translates to CASSLVSGRPYEQYF. Full variable domain (rest looked up from reference TRBV5-6 and TRBJ2-7): DAGVTQSPTHLIKTRGQQVTLRCSPKSGHDTVSWYQQALGQGPQFIFQYYEEEERQRGNFPDRFSGHQFPNYSSELNVNALLLGDSALYLCASSLVSGRPYEQYFGPGTRLTVT.

The chain combines TRBV2 with TRBJ1-5; 9 bases line up with TRBD1. Germline values: CDR1 SNHLY, CDR2 FYNNEI. The CDR3 has 14 residues. Germline trimming cut 10 bases from V and 6 bases from J; bases unmatched to any gene: 10. CDR3 bases: TGTGCCACCAGGGACAGGGAAGATGCTCAGCCCCAGCATTTT. Protein: CATRDREDAQPQHF.

The chain recombines TRBV28 with TRBJ2-2; D perhaps matches TRBD2 (5 bases). Germline CDR1 MDHEN, CDR2 SYDVKM. The length of the CDR3 is 14 residues. The ends were cut back, 7 bases at V and 4 bases at J, with 13 bases in the middle. CDR3 loop: CASTPLGVTGELFF. The DNA of the CDR3 is TGTGCCAGCACCCCACTAGGTGTCACCGGGGAGCTGTTTTTT.

This chain uses TRBV5-1 with TRBJ2-1; 10 nucleotides agree with TRBD1. Germline assignment: CDR1 SGHRS and CDR2 YFSETQ. V lost 6 bases to trimming and J lost 10 bases; unmatched junction nucleotides: 13. This CDR3 is built from 15 residues. CDR3 nucleotide sequence: TGCGCCAGCACTCAAGGACAGGGGGGGCTATTAGAGCAGTTCTTC. Encoded protein: CASTQGQGGLLEQFF. Supplemented by reference TRBV5-1 and TRBJ2-1, the full variable domain reads KAGVTQTPRYLIKTRGQQVTLSCSPISGHRSVSWYQQTPGQGLQFLFEYFSETQRNKGNFPGRFSGRQFSNSRSEMNVSTLELGDSALYLCASTQGQGGLLEQFFGPGTRLTVL.

CDR3 protein: CASSGTSISDIQYF. CDR3 in DNA: TGTGCCAGCAGCGGGACTAGCATTTCGGACATTCAGTACTTC. The V gene is TRBV11-2, the J gene TRBJ2-4; 9 bases fit TRBD2. CDR1 is SGHAT and CDR2 is FQNNGV in the germline V gene. Trimming took 5 bases from V and 8 from J; bases not matched to a gene: 7. The CDR3 length is 14 residues.

V and J are TRBV5-1 and TRBJ2-1; 10 positions agree with TRBD2. The germline CDR1 and CDR2 sequences are SGHRS and YFSETQ. This CDR3 has 21 amino acids. With V trimmed by 4 bases and J by 2 bases, 21 bases remained unmatched. The CDR3: CASSQPKQRLAGWGTYNEQFF. CDR3 DNA: TGCGCCAGCAGCCAACCAAAACAGAGACTAGCGGGCTGGGGGACCTACAATGAGCAGTTCTTC.

This clone is termed medium-sized. CDR3: CASTVESSYEQYF. CDR3 DNA sequence: TGTGCCAGCACTGTTGAGTCCTCCTACGAGCAGTACTTC. The rearrangement links TRBV2 to TRBJ2-7, with no clear D. With 7 bases removed from V and 0 bases from J, the gap between germline ends came to 10 bases. CDR1 SNHLY and CDR2 FYNNEI come from the germline V gene. The CDR3 has 13 amino acids.

This chain uses TRBV27 with TRBJ2-3, with 8 nucleotides matching TRBD1. The J segment lost 2 bases and the V segment lost 6 bases, leaving 10 bases of the junction unmatched. This CDR3 has 16 residues. Germline V gives CDR1 MNHEY, CDR2 SMNVEV (reference sequence). CDR3 coding DNA: TGTGCCAGCAGCCTCCGGTGGCAGGGGGCCACAGATACGCAGTATTTT. Translating gives CASSLRWQGATDTQYF.

V and J are TRBV6-6 and TRBJ2-5; tentative D call: TRBD1 (6 bases). The CDR3 has 16 amino acids. Germline values: CDR1 MNHNY, CDR2 SVGAGI (reference sequence). Trimming took off 6 bases at V and 3 bases at J, with 20 bases between the two ends. The CDR3 is CASRTGSRGRKETQYF. CDR3 DNA: TGTGCCAGCAGAACAGGGTCTCGCGGTAGAAAAGAGACCCAGTACTTC.

This chain uses TRBV28 with TRBJ2-7; D remains unclear. Germline CDR1 and CDR2: MDHEN and SYDVKM. CDR3 length equals 14 residues. V was shortened by 2 bases and J by 0 bases, with 8 bases between the two germline ends. The CDR3 sequence is CASSLAPSSYEQYF. The CDR3 nucleotides read TGTGCCAGCAGTTTAGCCCCGAGCTCCTACGAGCAGTACTTC.

This clone was counted between two and nine times. The chain combines TRBV5-1 with TRBJ1-2; 7 bases line up with TRBD1. Unmatched junction bases numbered 5, after V lost 4 bases and J lost 11 bases. The CDR3 sequence is 11 residues long. Germline loops: CDR1 SGHRS, CDR2 YFSETQ. The CDR3 region is CASSIGGSYTF. The CDR3 DNA reads TGCGCCAGCAGCATAGGGGGCTCTTACACCTTC.

The V call is TRBV6-1, the J call TRBJ2-7; 8 nucleotides agree with TRBD1. Looked up from germline, CDR1 is MNHNS and CDR2 is SASEGT. V lost 7 bases to trimming and J lost 4 bases; unmatched junction nucleotides: 9. The CDR3 runs to 14 residues. CDR3 in DNA: TGTGCCAGCACGTCGTCCACAGGGGGATACGAGCAGTACTTC. This sequence encodes CASTSSTGGYEQYF.

As to this clone: One end of the junction varies from germline; a read error may be responsible. The J gene is TRBJ1-4, the V gene TRBV7-9; TRBD1 matches at 8 bases. CDR3 length equals 18 residues. Germline CDR1 SEHNR, CDR2 FQNEAQ (reference sequence). CDR3 loop: CSSSLERRPTGADEKLFF. The DNA of the CDR3 is TGTTCCAGCAGCTTAGAGAGGAGACCGACAGGGGCAGATGAAAAACTGTTTTTT. Full variable domain (rest looked up from reference TRBV7-9 and TRBJ1-4): DTGVSQNPRHKITKRGQNVTFRCDPISEHNRLYWYRQTLGQGPEFLTYFQNEAQLEKSRLLSDRFSAERPKGSFSTLEIQRTEQGDSAMYLCSSSLERRPTGADEKLFFGSGTQLSVL.

This sequence joins TRBV5-6 and TRBJ2-1; 9 nucleotides match TRBD2. CDR3 size: 15 residues. V lost 0 bases to trimming and J lost 5 bases; unmatched junction nucleotides: 3. CDR1 and CDR2 from the germline V gene are SGHDT and YYEEEE. The CDR3 nucleotides read TGTGCCAGCAGCTTGGGGTCTAGCGGGAACAATGAGCAGTTCTTC. Translated, it gives CASSLGSSGNNEQFF.

This clone was observed a few times. The chain carries TRBV18 and TRBJ2-5; 7 bases line up with TRBD1. The CDR3 runs to 14 residues. Germline lookup yields CDR1 KGHSH and CDR2 LQKENI. The V and J ends lost 4 bases and 2 bases, in that order; junction bases with no gene match: 4. The CDR3 coding sequence is TGTGCCAGCTCACTCGGACAGGTTCAAGAGACCCAGTACTTC. This translates into CASSLGQVQETQYF. Full variable domain (rest looked up from reference TRBV18 and TRBJ2-5): NAGVMQNPRHLVRRRGQEARLRCSPMKGHSHVYWYRQLPEEGLKFMVYLQKENIIDESGMPKERFSAEFPKEGPSILRIQQVVRGDSAAYFCASSLGQVQETQYFGPGTRLLVL.

The V gene is TRBV7-9, the J gene TRBJ2-7; 9 bases align to TRBD2. Germline V lookup: CDR1 SEHNR, CDR2 FQNEAQ (reference sequence). The junction had 5 bases not matched to a gene; V was cut back by 5 bases and J by 3 bases. CDR3 length equals 14 residues. CDR3 DNA: TGTGCCAGCAGCGCTAGCGGGACCGTCTACGAGCAGTACTTC. It specifies CASSASGTVYEQYF. The full variable domain, its missing parts supplied by reference TRBV7-9 and TRBJ2-7, is DTGVSQNPRHKITKRGQNVTFRCDPISEHNRLYWYRQTLGQGPEFLTYFQNEAQLEKSRLLSDRFSAERPKGSFSTLEIQRTEQGDSAMYLCASSASGTVYEQYFGPGTRLTVT.

The chain joins TRBV5-1 to TRBJ1-1; 7 nucleotides agree with TRBD1. Germline values: CDR1 SGHRS, CDR2 YFSETQ. The CDR3 loop spans 15 amino acids. V lost 4 bases, J lost 1 base, and 7 bases stayed unmatched. The CDR3 region is CASSRAGTENTEAFF. CDR3 sequence (DNA): TGCGCCAGCAGCCGGGCCGGGACAGAGAACACTGAAGCTTTCTTT. Full variable domain (missing parts from reference TRBV5-1 and TRBJ1-1): KAGVTQTPRYLIKTRGQQVTLSCSPISGHRSVSWYQQTPGQGLQFLFEYFSETQRNKGNFPGRFSGRQFSNSRSEMNVSTLELGDSALYLCASSRAGTENTEAFFGQGTRLTVV.

This rearrangement joins TRBV6-4 to TRBJ2-5; perhaps TRBD1 as D (5 bases). The CDR3 covers 13 residues. The ends were cut back, 3 bases at V and 3 bases at J, with 8 bases in the middle. In germline, CDR1 is MRHNA, CDR2 SNTAGT. CDR3 protein: CASSEQAEETQYF. The CDR3 coding sequence is TGTGCCAGCAGTGAACAGGCCGAAGAGACCCAGTACTTC.

There are a few counts of this clone. The rearrangement uses TRBV15 and TRBJ2-2; TRBD2 agrees at 7 bases. CDR3 length: 17 amino acids. V lost 1 base and J lost 7; bases outside the gene matches: 12. Germline values: CDR1 LNHNV, CDR2 YYDKDF (reference sequence). In DNA, the CDR3 is TGTGCCACCAGCAGAGCGGGAGCGGGATGGGGTGACGGGGAGCTGTTTTTT. This encodes CATSRAGAGWGDGELFF.

The chain has TRBV27 and TRBJ1-5; the D is unclear. Per the germline V gene, CDR1 is MNHEY and CDR2 is SMNVEV (reference sequence). Trimming pared 4 bases from V and 4 bases from J, leaving 8 bases between. This CDR3 spans 13 amino acids. CDR3 in amino acids: CASSSKLNQPQHF. CDR3 DNA sequence: TGTGCCAGCAGTTCGAAGCTTAATCAGCCCCAGCATTTT.

This chain uses TRBV28 with TRBJ1-5; D may be TRBD1 (5 bases). CDR1 and CDR2 (germline): MDHEN, SYDVKM. V shed 5 bases and J shed 10 bases, with 15 bases lying between them. The CDR3 has 13 residues. The CDR3 DNA reads TGTGCCAGCAGTCTACCCTCGGGGGACCCCCAGCATTTT. Its protein is CASSLPSGDPQHF.

This chain links TRBV7-6 with TRBJ1-2; TRBD1 aligns across 9 bases. Germline CDR1 reads SGHVS; CDR2 reads FNYEAQ. The CDR3 totals 14 residues. Trimming removed 5 bases from V and 8 bases from J; junction bases left unmatched: 9. In DNA, the CDR3 is TGTGCCAGCAGCGGTCCGGGACAGGGCGTGGGCTACACCTTC. Its translation is CASSGPGQGVGYTF. The variable domain in full, completed from reference TRBV7-6 and TRBJ1-2, reads GAGVSQSPRYKVTKRGQDVALRCDPISGHVSLYWYRQALGQGPEFLTYFNYEAQQDKSGLPNDRFSAERPEGSISTLTIQRTEQRDSAMYRCASSGPGQGVGYTFGSGTRLTVV.

This clone was seen a few times. This chain connects TRBV5-8 to TRBJ2-3; 9 bases align to TRBD1. V lost 0 bases and J lost 5; bases outside the gene matches: 1. Per the germline V gene, CDR1 is SGHTS and CDR2 is YDEGEE. This CDR3 is built from 14 residues. The chain's CDR3 is CASSLGQGVDTQYF. The CDR3, as DNA: TGTGCCAGCAGCTTGGGACAGGGGGTAGATACGCAGTATTTT.

V gene TRBV7-8 combines with J gene TRBJ1-1, with D unclear. The germline V and J ends were trimmed by 3 bases and 2 bases, with 7 bases remaining between them. CDR1 and CDR2 from the germline V gene are SGHVS and FQNEAQ. CDR3 length: 13 residues. The CDR3 DNA reads as TGTGCCAGCAGCTTTACAGAAAACACTGAAGCTTTCTTT. Residues: CASSFTENTEAFF. Full variable domain (rest looked up from reference TRBV7-8 and TRBJ1-1): GAGVSQSPRYKVAKRGQDVALRCDPISGHVSLFWYQQALGQGPEFLTYFQNEAQLDKSGLPSDRFFAERPEGSVSTLKIQRTQQEDSAVYLCASSFTENTEAFFGQGTRLTVV.

The chain carries TRBV27 and TRBJ1-2; D not resolved. V lost 5 bases and J lost 2, with 3 bases in between. The CDR3 loop spans 11 amino acids. Germline-derived CDR1 and CDR2 are MNHEY and SMNVEV (reference sequence). The CDR3 region has the DNA TGTGCCAGCAGTCAGAACTATGGCTACACCTTC. It is translated as CASSQNYGYTF.

This chain joins TRBV5-5 and TRBJ1-1; unclear D gene. The CDR3 length is 13 residues. V was pared by 0 bases and J by 5 bases, with 8 bases between. CDR1 is SGHKS, CDR2 YYEKEE, per germline (reference sequence). CDR3 DNA: TGTGCCAGCAGCTTGGAAGACATTACTGAAGCTTTCTTT. This codes for CASSLEDITEAFF.